This T cell receptor (beta chain) emerged from a study of shared clonotypes between healthy human individuals. Overall study context: The donors, two women and a few men, were aged 18 to 49.

This clone came up once. As yet, its antigen is unknown. Overall study results and limits: Rarefaction curves obtained for sorted subsets showed sequencing incomplete despite large depth.

Looked up from germline, CDR1 is MNHEY and CDR2 is SMNVEV (reference sequence). The CDR3 sequence is 16 residues long. The trim removed 6 bases at V and 1 base at J, leaving 7 bases unmatched. This table comes from immunoSEQ multiplex PCR, and its TCRdb copy is limited to in-frame clones, with some not included. The sample comprises about 2,500,000 clones, around nine tenths of which are singletons, and roughly 0.14% rests with the top ten. This chain uses TRBV27 with TRBJ2-3, with 10 bases fitting TRBD1. The clonotype originates from a man between 18 and 29 years old in good health. The sequenced sample consisted of naive CD4+ T cells sorted from blood. Subset reported: CD45RA+ positively selected. Here the CDR3 reads CASRRTGTGGTDTQYF. The DNA of the CDR3 is TGTGCCAGCAGGAGAACCGGGACAGGGGGCACAGATACGCAGTATTTT.